Presented here are 27 T cell receptor beta chains from one specimen sequenced in a study of blood T cell repertoires in COVID-19. Sequencing was performed with immunoSEQ multiplex PCR; in TCRdb, only in-frame clones are kept and a portion is missing. The table lists roughly 190,000 clones, approximately 86% of them singletons. Sequencing was done on a sample of PBMCs or T cells enriched from blood (not recorded which). Every receptor here comes from a woman between 55 and 75 years old with acute COVID-19.

This clone was counted once. The gene calls are TRBV19 and TRBJ2-2; D is undetermined. Trimming stripped 6 bases from V and 2 bases from J, with 7 bases between. From germline, CDR1 is LNHDA and CDR2 SQIVND (reference sequence). The CDR3 extends over 13 amino acids. CDR3 region: CASRWANTGELFF. In nucleotides, the CDR3 is TGTGCCAGTAGGTGGGCTAACACCGGGGAGCTGTTTTTT.

This chain connects TRBV19 to TRBJ1-5; D uncertain. The germline V and J ends were trimmed by 1 base and 5 bases, with 6 bases remaining between them. The CDR3 is 13 amino acids. Germline V CDR1 and CDR2: LNHDA, SQIVND (reference sequence). CDR3 protein: CASSIAFDQPQHF. CDR3 in DNA: TGTGCCAGTAGTATAGCCTTCGATCAGCCCCAGCATTTT.

This rearrangement joins TRBV15 to TRBJ1-1; the D gene is possibly TRBD1 (6 bases). CDR3 size: 14 residues. V was pared by 8 bases and J by 6 bases, with 19 bases between. CDR1 LNHNV and CDR2 YYDKDF come from the germline V gene (reference sequence). The CDR3 nucleotides read TGTGCCACCTCAAAACAGGGTGGGGCTTCTGAAGCTTTCTTT. It encodes CATSKQGGASEAFF.

This clone was found once. The chain carries TRBV18 and TRBJ1-3; TRBD1 matches 9 bases. V gave up 6 bases and J gave up 2 bases; unmatched junction bases: 5. The CDR3 totals 15 residues. Looked up from germline, CDR1 is KGHSH and CDR2 is LQKENI. CDR3 region: CASSQQGAPGNTIYF. CDR3 nucleotide sequence: TGTGCCAGCTCGCAACAGGGGGCGCCTGGAAACACCATATATTTT.

The chain joins TRBV5-1 to TRBJ2-6; 7 bases align to TRBD1. CDR3 length: 16 residues. The germline CDR1 and CDR2 sequences are SGHRS and YFSETQ. V shed 6 bases, J shed 0 bases, and the junction held 6 bases outside the gene matches. This CDR3 is CASMRDSHSGANVLTF. In DNA, the CDR3 is TGCGCCAGCATGAGGGACAGCCACTCTGGGGCCAACGTCCTGACTTTC. Full variable domain (outside the CDR3, taken from reference TRBV5-1 and TRBJ2-6): KAGVTQTPRYLIKTRGQQVTLSCSPISGHRSVSWYQQTPGQGLQFLFEYFSETQRNKGNFPGRFSGRQFSNSRSEMNVSTLELGDSALYLCASMRDSHSGANVLTFGAGSRLTVL.

This clone was seen a handful of times. The junction differs from germline at one of its ends, possibly a read error. This chain uses TRBV2 with TRBJ1-1, with TRBD1 matching over 7 bases. The germline gives CDR1 SNHLY, CDR2 FYNNEI. The CDR3 is 15 amino acids. CDR3 protein: CASRAGQPVNSEAFF. The CDR3, as DNA: TGTGCCAGCAGGGCGGGACAGCCAGTGAACTCTGAAGCTTTCTTT.

The V and J genes are TRBV7-2 and TRBJ1-1; TRBD1 is a possible D gene (5 bases). CDR1 and CDR2 from the germline V gene are SGHTA and FQGNSA. V was clipped by 6 bases and J by 3 bases, with 14 bases between them. The CDR3 totals 14 residues. CDR3 nucleotide sequence: TGTGCCAGCAGTATCAGGGAAGGCGACACTGAAGCTTTCTTT. The encoded protein is CASSIREGDTEAFF.

This chain joins TRBV4-3 and TRBJ1-2; no definite D call. Germline CDR1 reads LGHNA; CDR2 reads YSLEER. The CDR3 covers 16 residues. V was cut by 0 bases and J by 8 bases, with 19 bases left in between. The CDR3 is CASSQEILAGRGGYTF. In DNA form, the CDR3 reads TGCGCCAGCAGCCAAGAAATCCTGGCCGGGAGAGGCGGCTACACCTTC.

The chain employs TRBV19 and TRBJ2-2, with a weak D call TRBD2 (6 bases). Between the trimmed V and J ends, which lost 10 bases and 2 bases, there was a span of 20 bases. CDR1 is LNHDA and CDR2 is SQIVND in the germline V gene (reference sequence). CDR3 length equals 16 residues. The CDR3 loop reads CATSSMRRENTGELFF. CDR3 nucleotides: TGTGCCACCAGTAGTATGCGGAGGGAAAACACCGGGGAGCTGTTTTTT.

Comment on this clone: Other DNA sequences in this sample translate to the same CDR3. The chain combines TRBV12-3 or TRBV12-4 with TRBJ1-1, with D uncertain. V dropped 3 bases and J dropped 6 bases, with 8 bases sitting between them. This CDR3 comprises 12 residues. CDR3: CASSLERAEAFF. In nucleotides, the CDR3 is TGTGCCAGCAGTTTGGAGCGGGCTGAAGCTTTCTTT.

This chain links TRBV3-1 (or the pseudogene TRBV3-2) with TRBJ2-7; 7 nucleotides match TRBD2. The CDR3 runs to 15 residues. The ends lost 0 bases at V and 2 bases at J; junction bases unmatched: 4. The germline V gene has CDR1 LGHDT and CDR2 YNNKEL (reference sequence). The CDR3 coding sequence is TGTGCCAGCAGCCAAGATCGGCTAGCGGCCTACGAGCAGTACTTC. It specifies CASSQDRLAAYEQYF.

The chain combines TRBV9 with TRBJ2-3; 8 nucleotides match TRBD2. Germline-derived CDR1 and CDR2 are SGDLS and YYNGEE. There are 15 residues in the CDR3. V was pared by 0 bases and J by 5 bases, with 5 bases of the junction left unmatched. CDR3 sequence reads: CASSVGVAGGDTQYF. The DNA for the CDR3 is TGTGCCAGCAGCGTAGGGGTCGCGGGAGGAGATACGCAGTATTTT.

Here the CDR3 reads CASSDRASRETQYF. As DNA, the CDR3 is TGCGCCAGCAGTGACAGGGCGTCGCGAGAGACCCAGTACTTC. The chain carries TRBV10-1 and TRBJ2-5; a weak D match, TRBD1 (5 bases). V lost 3 bases to trimming and J lost 4 bases, with 12 bases between them. Germline V CDR1 and CDR2: WNHNN, SYGVQD (reference sequence). The CDR3 has 14 amino acids.

Only a few counts were recorded for this clone. The chain recombines TRBV4-3 with TRBJ2-1; D gene ambiguous. Germline loops: CDR1 LGHNA, CDR2 YSLEER. V was clipped by 3 bases and J by 12 bases, with 21 bases between them. The CDR3 contains 15 residues. The CDR3 DNA follows: TGCGCCAGCAGCCATGAGGCTCACCGCAGCCCTGGGCAGTTCTTC. Amino acid sequence: CASSHEAHRSPGQFF.

The DNA of the CDR3 is TGCGCCAGCAGCCAAGATCTGACAGGGAAAGATGAAAAACTGTTTTTT. Protein sequence: CASSQDLTGKDEKLFF. This chain links TRBV4-3 with TRBJ1-4; 7 bases match TRBD1. V lost 0 bases and J lost 6; bases outside the gene matches: 7. The CDR3 is 16 amino acids. CDR1 is LGHNA and CDR2 is YSLEER in the germline V gene.

V usage is TRBV11-2 and J usage is TRBJ2-3, with 9 positions matching TRBD1. Losses at the gene ends were 6 bases for V and 9 bases for J; bases not matched to a gene: 16. The CDR3 loop spans 16 amino acids. Germline V gives CDR1 SGHAT, CDR2 FQNNGV. CDR3 in DNA: TGTGCCAGCAGAGAGACAGGGGGTTCGGGGTCTGGAACGCAGTATTTT. Translation gives CASRETGGSGSGTQYF.

The gene calls are TRBV9 and TRBJ1-1; no clear D gene. This CDR3 contains 15 residues. The V end lost 4 bases, the J end lost 4 bases, and 17 bases lay between the germline ends. Germline CDR1 and CDR2: SGDLS and YYNGEE. CDR3 DNA: TGTGCCAGCAGCCCCTGGAGAGGAGTAGGCACTGAAGCTTTCTTT. Encoded protein: CASSPWRGVGTEAFF.

The rearrangement uses TRBV4-1 and TRBJ2-1; 11 bases are shared with TRBD2. The junction had 7 bases not matched to a gene; V was cut back by 3 bases and J by 6 bases. CDR1 and CDR2 (germline): MGHRA, YSYEKL. This CDR3 has 16 residues. CDR3 nucleotides: TGCGCCAGCAGCCATGGGTCGGGACTAGCGGCCAATGAGCAGTTCTTC. Its protein product is CASSHGSGLAANEQFF.

The chain carries TRBV15 and TRBJ2-5; tentative D call: TRBD2 (5 bases). The CDR3 has 15 residues. CDR1 is LNHNV, CDR2 YYDKDF, per germline (reference sequence). Trimming left V 1 base short and J 4 bases short, with 13 bases between. Here the CDR3 reads CATSRAPTEGETQYF. The CDR3 nucleotides read TGTGCCACCAGCAGAGCACCAACCGAGGGAGAGACCCAGTACTTC.

The J gene is TRBJ2-7, the V gene TRBV6-5; TRBD1 matches 9 bases. Germline loops: CDR1 MNHEY, CDR2 SVGAGI. CDR3 length equals 15 residues. Trimming at V came to 4 bases and at J to 0 bases, leaving 4 bases not matched to a gene. The CDR3 DNA reads TGTGCCAGCAGTTCCGGGACAGGGAACTCCTACGAGCAGTACTTC. Encoded protein: CASSSGTGNSYEQYF.

V is TRBV27 and J is TRBJ1-1, with D possibly TRBD1 on 6 matching bases. Trimming removed 6 bases from V and 1 base from J, with 21 bases in between. CDR3 size: 17 residues. CDR1 is MNHEY, CDR2 SMNVEV, per germline (reference sequence). CDR3 nucleotides: TGTGCCAGCAGCCAGGTCGGACAGCTACTAGGGAACACTGAAGCTTTCTTT. Protein product: CASSQVGQLLGNTEAFF.

The chain combines TRBV11-3 with TRBJ1-1; D is unresolved. Trimming removed 1 base at V and 2 bases at J, with 8 bases between. The CDR3 is 14 amino acids. From germline, CDR1 is SGHNT and CDR2 YENEEA. CDR3 in DNA: TGTGCCAGCAGCTTAGGAGGCAGCAACACTGAAGCTTTCTTT. This gives the protein CASSLGGSNTEAFF. The full variable domain, rest sourced from reference TRBV11-3 and TRBJ1-1, is EAGVVQSPRYKIIEKKQPVAFWCNPISGHNTLYWYLQNLGQGPELLIRYENEEAVDDSQLPKDRFSAERLKGVDSTLKIQPAELGDSAVYLCASSLGGSNTEAFFGQGTRLTVV.

The rearrangement links TRBV7-2 to TRBJ1-2; D might be TRBD1 (5 bases). CDR1 and CDR2 from the germline V gene are SGHTA and FQGNSA. This CDR3 contains 13 residues. V lost 6 bases and J 1 base, leaving 9 bases between the germline ends. The CDR3 region has the DNA TGTGCCAGCAGTCCGACAGATAACTATGGCTACACCTTC. It specifies CASSPTDNYGYTF.

The chain is built from TRBV7-2 and TRBJ2-1; 7 bases match TRBD1. V dropped 7 bases and J dropped 9; count of bases not matched to a gene: 15. This CDR3 is 15 amino acids long. CDR1 is SGHTA, CDR2 FQGNSA, per germline. CDR3 sequence (DNA): TGTGCCAGCACCGGCCCCCCTAGAGGGGGCATTGAGCAGTTCTTC. Encoded protein: CASTGPPRGGIEQFF.

The chain has TRBV13 and TRBJ1-6, with TRBD1 matching 8 bases. The V and J ends lost 5 bases and 12 bases, in that order; junction bases with no gene match: 24. The CDR3 has 19 amino acids. The germline gives CDR1 PRHDT, CDR2 FYEKMQ (reference sequence). The CDR3 loop is CASSLQGGRTGTRRGPLHF. CDR3 nucleotides: TGTGCCAGCAGCCTCCAAGGAGGTCGGACAGGGACGCGCCGCGGACCCCTCCACTTT.

The genes are TRBV19 and TRBJ2-7, with 9 bases aligning to TRBD1. The germline V gene encodes CDR1 LNHDA and CDR2 SQIVND (reference sequence). The V segment lost 4 bases and the J segment 5 bases; nucleotides outside the gene matches: 6. The CDR3 extends over 14 amino acids. The CDR3 DNA reads as TGTGCCAGTAGTAAAGGGACAGGGCGCGACGAGCAGTACGTC. Translating it yields CASSKGTGRDEQYV.

The chain is built from TRBV19 and TRBJ2-7; a possible D gene is TRBD2 (5 bases). V shed 2 bases and J shed 7 bases, with 15 bases lying between them. The CDR3 is 14 amino acids. Germline assignment: CDR1 LNHDA and CDR2 SQIVND (reference sequence). CDR3 region: CASSIRSEDDEQYF. For the CDR3, the DNA is TGTGCCAGTAGTATAAGGTCGGAGGACGATGAGCAGTACTTC.